These 18 T cell receptor beta chains were sequenced from one sample in a study of blood T cell repertoires in COVID-19. Clones were sequenced by immunoSEQ multiplex PCR, and TCRdb holds only the in-frame ones, with some missing. The sample lists a few hundred thousand clones, 75% to 95% occurring once. The sample was peripheral blood. These receptor sequences come from a person in their late teens or twenties with COVID-19, enrolled during active disease.

This chain uses TRBV13 with TRBJ1-1, with D maybe TRBD1 (6 bases). Trimming removed 0 bases at V and 5 bases at J, with 10 bases between. The germline V gene has CDR1 PRHDT and CDR2 FYEKMQ (reference sequence). This CDR3 has 14 amino acids. The DNA of the CDR3 is TGTGCCAGCAGCTTAGGACAGGGAGGGACTGAAGCTTTCTTT. Amino acid sequence: CASSLGQGGTEAFF.

The chain carries TRBV6-5 and TRBJ2-5, with D possibly matching TRBD1 (6 bases). The ends were cut back, 2 bases at V and 2 bases at J, with 12 bases in the middle. Germline V gives CDR1 MNHEY, CDR2 SVGAGI. This CDR3 contains 15 residues. The chain's CDR3 is CASSYGRTAQETQYF. The CDR3 DNA reads TGTGCCAGCAGTTACGGTAGGACAGCTCAAGAGACCCAGTACTTC.

The J gene is TRBJ1-1, the V gene TRBV19, with 8 bases matching TRBD1. CDR1 and CDR2 from the germline V gene are LNHDA and SQIVND (reference sequence). The CDR3 spans 12 residues. V dropped 10 bases and J dropped 3; count of bases not matched to a gene: 4. The CDR3: CATKTGDTEAFF. The DNA of the CDR3 is TGTGCCACCAAGACAGGGGACACTGAAGCTTTCTTT.

This clone is a singleton in its sample. The J gene is TRBJ1-4, the V gene TRBV7-2, with D perhaps matching TRBD1 (5 bases). V was shortened by 6 bases and J by 3 bases, with 20 bases between the two germline ends. Germline V gives CDR1 SGHTA, CDR2 FQGNSA. The CDR3 runs 17 residues. CDR3 region: CASSARERGLSNEKLFF. The CDR3 bases are TGTGCCAGCAGTGCCCGGGAGAGGGGCTTGTCTAATGAAAAACTGTTTTTT.

The CDR3 here is CATQMAGGRREQFF. The CDR3 DNA is TGTGCCACCCAAATGGCCGGAGGGCGACGGGAGCAGTTCTTC. The genes are TRBV5-8 and TRBJ2-1; a weak D match, TRBD2 (6 bases). Germline V gives CDR1 SGHTS, CDR2 YDEGEE. The CDR3 is made up of 14 amino acids. Trimming took off 9 bases at V and 10 bases at J, with 23 bases between the two ends.

The rearrangement links TRBV2 to TRBJ2-1; 10 bases are a match to TRBD1. The germline V gene encodes CDR1 SNHLY and CDR2 FYNNEI. CDR3 size: 14 residues. The J segment lost 6 bases and the V segment lost 8 bases, leaving 7 bases of the junction unmatched. The CDR3 is CASLGQGGINEQFF. CDR3 in DNA: TGTGCCAGCCTAGGACAGGGGGGGATCAATGAGCAGTTCTTC.

The chain has TRBV28 and TRBJ2-7; tentatively, D is TRBD2 (5 bases). The CDR3 is made up of 15 amino acids. V was shortened by 3 bases and J by 0 bases, with 12 bases between the two germline ends. CDR1 is MDHEN and CDR2 is SYDVKM in the germline V gene. The chain's CDR3 is CASSFRGRSSYEQYF. CDR3 nucleotide sequence: TGTGCCAGCAGTTTCCGCGGGCGCAGCTCCTACGAGCAGTACTTC.

The CDR3 coding sequence is TGTGCCAGCCGGAGAGGGGGCTTCAATCAGCCCCAGCATTTT. Protein: CASRRGGFNQPQHF. The chain links TRBV28 to TRBJ1-5, with TRBD1 identical over 7 bases. Germline loops: CDR1 MDHEN, CDR2 SYDVKM. CDR3 length: 14 amino acids. Trimming at V came to 8 bases and at J to 3 bases, leaving 7 bases not matched to a gene.

V usage is TRBV18 and J usage is TRBJ2-2; the D gene is possibly TRBD1 (6 bases). The CDR3 is 14 residues long. Germline values: CDR1 KGHSH, CDR2 LQKENI. Between the trimmed V and J ends, which lost 5 bases and 6 bases, there was a span of 13 bases. The CDR3 reads CASSYRVDPGELFF. In nucleotides, the CDR3 is TGTGCCAGCTCATACAGGGTGGATCCCGGGGAGCTGTTTTTT.

CDR3 loop: CASSLIAGSTDTQYF. The CDR3 nucleotides read TGTGCCAGCAGCTTGATAGCGGGGTCCACAGATACGCAGTATTTT. The chain joins TRBV7-9 to TRBJ2-3, with TRBD2 matching 8 bases. The V gene end was trimmed by 3 bases and the J gene end by 2 bases; junction bases not matched to a gene: 4. Germline values: CDR1 SEHNR, CDR2 FQNEAQ (reference sequence). The CDR3 contains 15 residues.

The V gene is TRBV19, the J gene TRBJ1-5; the match to TRBD1 covers 8 bases. The germline V gene has CDR1 LNHDA and CDR2 SQIVND (reference sequence). The V and J ends lost 9 bases and 7 bases, in that order; junction bases with no gene match: 11. This CDR3 has 14 amino acids. CDR3 residues: CASSGQGLVQPQHF. CDR3 nucleotides: TGTGCCAGCTCTGGACAGGGCCTTGTCCAGCCCCAGCATTTT.

V and J are TRBV6-5 and TRBJ1-1; no reliable D call. Germline loops: CDR1 MNHEY, CDR2 SVGAGI. This CDR3 comprises 11 residues. V was shortened by 4 bases and J by 7 bases, with 7 bases between the two germline ends. CDR3 bases: TGTGCCAGCAGTTCCATACTTGAAGCTTTCTTT. Translated, it gives CASSSILEAFF.

The DNA for the CDR3 is TGCAGCGTTACGGGGGGAGATACGCAGTATTTT. This encodes CSVTGGDTQYF. The chain employs TRBV29-1 and TRBJ2-3, with 7 positions matching TRBD2. The germline V gene has CDR1 SQVTM and CDR2 ANQGSEA. J was trimmed by 5 bases and V by 5 bases; bases with no gene match: 1. The CDR3 totals 11 residues.

The chain is built from TRBV15 and TRBJ2-7, with 7 bases fitting TRBD1. The CDR3 spans 14 residues. CDR1 LNHNV and CDR2 YYDKDF come from the germline V gene (reference sequence). Trimming at V came to 4 bases and at J to 2 bases, leaving 5 bases not matched to a gene. The CDR3 loop reads CATSIYRGPYEQYF. CDR3 bases: TGTGCCACCAGCATTTACAGGGGACCCTACGAGCAGTACTTC.

As for this clone: The sample has other DNA sequences that encode this CDR3 too. CDR3 coding DNA: TGTGCCAGTAGTATCGGGACTAGCGGGAGCTACAATGAGCAGTTCTTC. Amino acid sequence: CASSIGTSGSYNEQFF. The chain uses TRBV19 and TRBJ2-1; 14 nucleotides line up with TRBD2. V trimming: 3 bases; J trimming: 3 bases; junction bases outside the gene matches: 1. This CDR3 has 16 residues. The germline gives CDR1 LNHDA, CDR2 SQIVND (reference sequence).

This clone turned up a few times. The chain is built from TRBV7-2 and TRBJ2-7; weak D call: TRBD2 (5 bases). V lost 4 bases and J lost 2, with 9 bases in between. The CDR3 runs to 13 residues. The germline V gene encodes CDR1 SGHTA and CDR2 FQGNSA. The CDR3 nucleotides read TGTGCCAGCAGCTCGGACGGGACCTACGAGCAGTACTTC. It yields the protein CASSSDGTYEQYF.

Here the CDR3 DNA reads TGTGCCAGCAGCTTAGGGGACAGGGACGCCGCGATCACCGGGGAGCTGTTTTTT. It is translated as CASSLGDRDAAITGELFF. The chain couples TRBV7-8 to TRBJ2-2; 9 nucleotides match TRBD1. Germline V gene lookup returns CDR1 SGHVS and CDR2 FQNEAQ. The CDR3 sequence is 18 residues long. The ends lost 1 base at V and 4 bases at J; junction bases unmatched: 10.

The sample holds a few counts of this clone. This rearrangement joins TRBV2 to TRBJ1-2; 11 bases map to TRBD1. Trimming at V came to 1 base and at J to 8 bases, leaving 6 bases not matched to a gene. This CDR3 has 15 residues. Germline lookup yields CDR1 SNHLY and CDR2 FYNNEI. CDR3 sequence: CASSEVGQGVRGYTF. In DNA form, the CDR3 reads TGTGCCAGCAGTGAAGTGGGACAGGGGGTGCGGGGCTACACCTTC.